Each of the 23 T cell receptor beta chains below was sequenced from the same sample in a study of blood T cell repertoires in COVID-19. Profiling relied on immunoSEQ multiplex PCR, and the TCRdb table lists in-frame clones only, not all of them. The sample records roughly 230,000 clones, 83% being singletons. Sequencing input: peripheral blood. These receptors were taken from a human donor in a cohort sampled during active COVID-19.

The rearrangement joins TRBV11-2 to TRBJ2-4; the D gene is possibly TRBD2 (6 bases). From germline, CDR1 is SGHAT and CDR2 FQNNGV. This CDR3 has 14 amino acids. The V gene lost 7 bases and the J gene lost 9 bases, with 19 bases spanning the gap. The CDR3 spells CASNDPGRKGIQYF. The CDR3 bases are TGTGCCAGCAACGACCCTGGGAGGAAGGGCATTCAGTACTTC.

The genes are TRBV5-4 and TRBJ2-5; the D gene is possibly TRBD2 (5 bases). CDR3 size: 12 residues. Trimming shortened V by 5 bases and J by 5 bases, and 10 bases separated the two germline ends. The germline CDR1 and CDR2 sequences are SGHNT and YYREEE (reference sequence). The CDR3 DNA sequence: TGTGCCAGCAGGGCGGGTGGTGAGACCCAGTACTTC. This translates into CASRAGGETQYF.

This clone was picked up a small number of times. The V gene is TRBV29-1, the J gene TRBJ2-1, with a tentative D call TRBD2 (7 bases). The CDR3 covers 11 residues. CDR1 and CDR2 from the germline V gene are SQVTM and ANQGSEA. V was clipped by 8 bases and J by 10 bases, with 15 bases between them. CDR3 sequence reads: CSIAGGGEQFF. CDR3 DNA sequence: TGCAGCATAGCGGGCGGGGGCGAGCAGTTCTTC.

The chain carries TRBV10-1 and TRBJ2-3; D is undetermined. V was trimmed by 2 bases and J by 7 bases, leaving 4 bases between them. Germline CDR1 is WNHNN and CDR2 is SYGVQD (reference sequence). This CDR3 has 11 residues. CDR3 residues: CASSEDNTQYF. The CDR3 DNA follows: TGCGCCAGCAGTGAGGACAATACGCAGTATTTT.

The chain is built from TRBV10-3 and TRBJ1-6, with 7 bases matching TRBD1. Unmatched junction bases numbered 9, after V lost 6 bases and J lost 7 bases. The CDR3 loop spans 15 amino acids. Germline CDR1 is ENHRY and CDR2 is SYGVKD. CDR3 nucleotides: TGTGCCATCAGCTACAGACAGGGAAGAAATTCACCCCTCCACTTT. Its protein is CAISYRQGRNSPLHF.

The DNA for the CDR3 is TGTGCCATCAGTCATCTATGGGGACAGGGGGCGATGGAGACCCAGTACTTC. It codes for CAISHLWGQGAMETQYF. J is TRBJ2-5 and V is TRBV10-3; 12 nucleotides line up with TRBD1. Germline trimming cut 5 bases from V and 5 bases from J; bases unmatched to any gene: 12. CDR1 and CDR2 (germline): ENHRY, SYGVKD. This CDR3 has 17 amino acids.

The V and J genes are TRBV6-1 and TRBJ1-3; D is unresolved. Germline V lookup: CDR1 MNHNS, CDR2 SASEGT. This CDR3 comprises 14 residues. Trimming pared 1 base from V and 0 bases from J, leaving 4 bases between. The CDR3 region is CASSEVHSGNTIYF. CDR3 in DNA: TGTGCCAGCAGTGAAGTTCACTCTGGAAACACCATATATTTT.

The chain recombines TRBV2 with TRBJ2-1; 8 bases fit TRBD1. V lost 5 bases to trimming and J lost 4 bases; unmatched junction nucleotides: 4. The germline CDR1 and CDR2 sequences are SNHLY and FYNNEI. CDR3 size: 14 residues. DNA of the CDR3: TGTGCCAGCAGTCGACAGGGGCGTTACAATGAGCAGTTCTTC. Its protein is CASSRQGRYNEQFF. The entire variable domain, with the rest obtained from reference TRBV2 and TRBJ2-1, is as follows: EPEVTQTPSHQVTQMGQEVILRCVPISNHLYFYWYRQILGQKVEFLVSFYNNEISEKSEIFDDQFSVERPDGSNFTLKIRSTKLEDSAMYFCASSRQGRYNEQFFGPGTRLTVL.

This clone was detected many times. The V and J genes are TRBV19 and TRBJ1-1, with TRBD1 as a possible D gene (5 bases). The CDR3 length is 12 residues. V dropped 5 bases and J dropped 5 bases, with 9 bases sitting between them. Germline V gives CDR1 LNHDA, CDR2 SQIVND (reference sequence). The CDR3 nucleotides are TGTGCCAGTAGTCTTCAGGGTACTGAAGCTTTCTTT. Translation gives CASSLQGTEAFF.

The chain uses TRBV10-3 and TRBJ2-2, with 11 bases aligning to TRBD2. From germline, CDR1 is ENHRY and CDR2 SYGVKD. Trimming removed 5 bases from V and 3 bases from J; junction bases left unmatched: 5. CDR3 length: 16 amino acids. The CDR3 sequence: CAISILAGEDTGELFF. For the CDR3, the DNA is TGTGCCATCAGTATACTAGCGGGAGAGGACACCGGGGAGCTGTTTTTT.

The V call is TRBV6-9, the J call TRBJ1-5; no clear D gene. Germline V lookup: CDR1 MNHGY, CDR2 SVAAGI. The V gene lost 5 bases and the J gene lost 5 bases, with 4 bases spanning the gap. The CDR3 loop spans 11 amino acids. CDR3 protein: CASSPYQPQHF. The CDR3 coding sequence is TGTGCCAGCAGTCCCTATCAGCCCCAGCATTTT.

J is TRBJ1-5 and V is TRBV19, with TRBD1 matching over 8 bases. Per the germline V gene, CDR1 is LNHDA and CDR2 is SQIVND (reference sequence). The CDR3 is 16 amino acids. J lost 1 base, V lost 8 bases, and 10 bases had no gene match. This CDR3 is CASVPRQGASNQPQHF. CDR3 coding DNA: TGTGCCAGTGTCCCCCGGCAGGGGGCAAGCAATCAGCCCCAGCATTTT. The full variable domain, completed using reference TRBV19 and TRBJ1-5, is DGGITQSPKYLFRKEGQNVTLSCEQNLNHDAMYWYRQDPGQGLRLIYYSQIVNDFQKGDIAEGYSVSREKKESFPLTVTSAQKNPTAFYLCASVPRQGASNQPQHFGDGTRLSIL.

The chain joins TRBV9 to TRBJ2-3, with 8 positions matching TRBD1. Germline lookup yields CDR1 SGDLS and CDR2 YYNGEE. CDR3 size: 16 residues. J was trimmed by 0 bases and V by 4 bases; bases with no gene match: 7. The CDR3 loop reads CASSPMTGVSTDTQYF. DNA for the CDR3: TGTGCCAGCAGCCCGATGACAGGGGTCAGCACAGATACGCAGTATTTT.

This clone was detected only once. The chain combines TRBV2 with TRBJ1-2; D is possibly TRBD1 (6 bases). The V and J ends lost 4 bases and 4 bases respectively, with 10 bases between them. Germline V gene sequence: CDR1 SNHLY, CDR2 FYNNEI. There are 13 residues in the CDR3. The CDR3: CASSVQGSYGYTF. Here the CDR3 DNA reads TGTGCCAGCAGTGTACAGGGAAGCTATGGCTACACCTTC. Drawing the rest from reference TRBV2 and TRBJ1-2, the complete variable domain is EPEVTQTPSHQVTQMGQEVILRCVPISNHLYFYWYRQILGQKVEFLVSFYNNEISEKSEIFDDQFSVERPDGSNFTLKIRSTKLEDSAMYFCASSVQGSYGYTFGSGTRLTVV.

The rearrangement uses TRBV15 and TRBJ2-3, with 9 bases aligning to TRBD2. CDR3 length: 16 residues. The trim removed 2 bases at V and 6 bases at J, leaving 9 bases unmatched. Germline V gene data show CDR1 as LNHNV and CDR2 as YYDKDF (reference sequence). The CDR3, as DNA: TGTGCCACCAGCAGAACCCTTAGCGGGAGTGGGGATACGCAGTATTTT. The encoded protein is CATSRTLSGSGDTQYF.

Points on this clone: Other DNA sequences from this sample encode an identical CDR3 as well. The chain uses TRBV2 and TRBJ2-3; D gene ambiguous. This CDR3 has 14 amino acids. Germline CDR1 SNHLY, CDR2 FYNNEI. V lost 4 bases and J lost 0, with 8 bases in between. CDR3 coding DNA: TGTGCCAGCAGTGCCCTACGAAGCACAGATACGCAGTATTTT. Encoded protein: CASSALRSTDTQYF.

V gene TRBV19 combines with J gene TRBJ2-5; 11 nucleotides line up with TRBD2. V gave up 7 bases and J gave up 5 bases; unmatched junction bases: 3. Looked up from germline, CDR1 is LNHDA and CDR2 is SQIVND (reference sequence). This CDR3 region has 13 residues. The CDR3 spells CASNPSGGETQYF. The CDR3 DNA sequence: TGTGCCAGTAACCCTAGCGGGGGGGAGACCCAGTACTTC.

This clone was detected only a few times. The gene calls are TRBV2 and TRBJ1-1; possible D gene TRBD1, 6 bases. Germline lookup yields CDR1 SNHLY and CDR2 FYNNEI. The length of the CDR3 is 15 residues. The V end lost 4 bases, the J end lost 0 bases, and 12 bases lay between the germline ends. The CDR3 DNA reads TGTGCCAGCAGTGGCGACAGGCCTATGAACACTGAAGCTTTCTTT. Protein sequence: CASSGDRPMNTEAFF.

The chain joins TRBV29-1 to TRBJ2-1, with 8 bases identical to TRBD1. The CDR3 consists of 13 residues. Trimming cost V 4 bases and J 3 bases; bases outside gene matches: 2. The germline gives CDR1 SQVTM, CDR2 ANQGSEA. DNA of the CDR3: TGCAGCGTTGGCGGGACAGGCTACAATGAGCAGTTCTTC. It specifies CSVGGTGYNEQFF.

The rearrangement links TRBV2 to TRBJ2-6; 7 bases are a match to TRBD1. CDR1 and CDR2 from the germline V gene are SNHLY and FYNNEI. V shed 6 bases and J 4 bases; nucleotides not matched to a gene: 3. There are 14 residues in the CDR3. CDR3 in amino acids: CASRTGFGANVLTF. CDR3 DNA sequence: TGTGCCAGCAGGACAGGGTTCGGGGCCAACGTCCTGACTTTC.

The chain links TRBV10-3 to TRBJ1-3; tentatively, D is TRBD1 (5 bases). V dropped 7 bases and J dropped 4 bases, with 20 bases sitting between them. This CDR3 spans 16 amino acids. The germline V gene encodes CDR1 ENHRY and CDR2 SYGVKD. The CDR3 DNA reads TGTGCCATCAAACCTTCCCCGGGGGATCAAGGAAACACCATATATTTT. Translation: CAIKPSPGDQGNTIYF.

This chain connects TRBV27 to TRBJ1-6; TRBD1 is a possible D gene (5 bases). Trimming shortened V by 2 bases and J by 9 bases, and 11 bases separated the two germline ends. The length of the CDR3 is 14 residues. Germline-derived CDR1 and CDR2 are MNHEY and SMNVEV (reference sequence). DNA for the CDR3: TGTGCCAGCAGTTTACCAGGGTTAGGTTCACCCCTCCACTTT. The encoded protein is CASSLPGLGSPLHF.

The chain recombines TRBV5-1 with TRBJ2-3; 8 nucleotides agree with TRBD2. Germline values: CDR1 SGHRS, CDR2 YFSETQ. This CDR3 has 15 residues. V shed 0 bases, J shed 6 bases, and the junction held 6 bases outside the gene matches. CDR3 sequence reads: CASSLDGRARDTQYF. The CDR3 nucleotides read TGCGCCAGCAGCTTGGACGGGAGGGCCCGGGATACGCAGTATTTT.